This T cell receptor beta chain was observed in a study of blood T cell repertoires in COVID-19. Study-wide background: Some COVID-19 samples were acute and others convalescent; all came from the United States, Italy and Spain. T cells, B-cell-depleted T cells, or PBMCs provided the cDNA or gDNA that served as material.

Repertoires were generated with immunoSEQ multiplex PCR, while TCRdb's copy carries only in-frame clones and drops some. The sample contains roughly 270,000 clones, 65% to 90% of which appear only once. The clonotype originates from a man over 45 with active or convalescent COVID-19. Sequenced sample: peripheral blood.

CDR3 nucleotide sequence: TGTGCCAGCAGTTACCCTATGCCCCGGGACAGGGGGCGATACAATGAGCAGTTCTTC. Translating it yields CASSYPMPRDRGRYNEQFF. This chain links TRBV6-7 with TRBJ2-1; 12 bases match TRBD1. TRBV6-7 is recorded as an ORF, its role being uncertain. The CDR3 runs to 19 residues. The J segment lost 4 bases and the V segment lost 2 bases, leaving 12 bases of the junction unmatched.